These T cell receptor beta chains were read from a single sample in a study of patients and donors after allogeneic stem cell transplantation. TCRdb re-called the RT-PCR reads through MiXCR, storing one row per CDR3 protein. Of approximately 200,000 distinct CDR3 sequences listed, roughly two fifths are singletons. Sequenced material: blood, either unsorted or a sorted T cell fraction (not recorded which). The receptors stem from a human donor who was either an allogeneic HSCT recipient or a stem cell or donor lymphocyte infusion donor (not recorded which). It is not recorded whose cells these are; they may come from a transplant donor. Both conserved end residues are part of each CDR3. Size is omitted from some rows. Given values are once, few, many or a class for expanded clones.

v_gene,j_gene,abundance,CDR3aa
TRBV24-1,TRBJ1-5,few,CATSDKGSNQPQHF
TRBV7-9,TRBJ2-1,.,CASSLVDSGTPFF
TRBV18,TRBJ2-5,.,CASSPAGQGRETQYF
TRBV20-1,TRBJ1-2,.,CSAVTTGYGYTF
TRBV28,TRBJ2-5,.,CASSSPDDGGIKTQYF
TRBV12-3/TRBV12-4,TRBJ1-2,many,CASSLTGDGYTF
TRBV2,TRBJ2-1,.,CASIEGFSYNEQFF
TRBV12-3/TRBV12-4,TRBJ2-7,.,CASSLRLATAYEQYF
TRBV7-9,TRBJ1-4,once,CASSLGAKIEKLFF
TRBV29-1,TRBJ1-1,few,CSVERQANTEAFF
TRBV10-3,TRBJ2-1,.,CAISEGEREQFF
TRBV9,TRBJ2-5,.,CASSRPTGGGETQYF